Listed here are 2 T cell receptor beta chains from one sample, sequenced in a study of PD-L1 blockade in urothelial cancer. Assay used: immunoSEQ multiplex PCR; TCRdb lists only in-frame clones, some missing. Of tens of thousands of clones listed, approximately 90% are singletons. The sample was PBMCs, taken around atezolizumab (anti-PD-L1) treatment. Receptors were obtained from a woman in her 70s with urothelial cancer.

The count of this clone is one. The rearrangement uses TRBV6-5 and TRBJ2-2; possible D gene TRBD2, 6 bases. Trimming shortened V by 4 bases and J by 8 bases, and 20 bases separated the two germline ends. The length of the CDR3 is 16 residues. Germline V lookup: CDR1 MNHEY, CDR2 SVGAGI. The CDR3 DNA follows: TGTGCCAGCAGTTCCTTGGCGGGGCCGCTCGTGGGGGAGCTGTTTTTT. Translation: CASSSLAGPLVGELFF.

The genes are TRBV10-3 and TRBJ1-3; D gene ambiguous. The CDR3 sequence is 17 residues long. Germline V gene lookup returns CDR1 ENHRY and CDR2 SYGVKD. With 0 bases removed from V and 4 bases from J, the gap between germline ends came to 16 bases. CDR3 bases: TGTGCCATCAGTGAGTCGGTCATGCGGGGATCCGGAAACACCATATATTTT. Translation gives CAISESVMRGSGNTIYF.